This TCR beta chain stems from a study of T cell responses to AZD1222 COVID-19 vaccine. To note about this clone: Its cognate antigen is unknown.

Profiled with immunoSEQ multiplex PCR; TCRdb holds only in-frame clones, not every one. The table includes roughly 140,000 clones, more than 80% detected once. Study conclusions and caveats: None of the repertoires were sampled until the peak T cell response had passed. Among vaccine-associated CD4 TCRs, coverage spanned spike, with dominance at 160-218 and 743-854. Baseline seropositivity occurred in only a handful of AZD1222 recipients.

This specimen consisted of peripheral blood, obtained on day 0 of AZD1222 vaccination. This clonotype originated in an adult in good health.

The CDR3, as DNA: TGTGCCAGCAGCTCCTTACTCGACAATGAGCAGTTCTTC. Its protein is CASSSLLDNEQFF. The chain combines TRBV11-3 with TRBJ2-1, with no clear D. V was clipped by 4 bases and J by 5 bases, with 9 bases between them. CDR1 and CDR2 (germline): SGHNT, YENEEA. The CDR3 extends over 13 amino acids.